The 27 T cell receptor beta chains reported below all come from one sample, sequenced in a study of T cell repertoires in cytomegalovirus infection. Antigens of these TCRs are unknown. TCRdb fed the reads into MiXCR, producing one record per CDR3 protein. This table has about 89,000 distinct CDR3 sequences, about 29% appearing once. Specimen: CD8+ T cells from cultured PBMCs, collected from culture after CMV antigen stimulation. The receptors shown here come from a human donor in good health (CMV status not recorded). Some clones in this sample may be carry-over from other donors' samples.

J is TRBJ2-1 and V is TRBV7-6, with a possible D match to TRBD1 (7 bases). Deletions cut 5 bases from V and 4 bases from J, with 15 bases between. The CDR3 is 15 residues long. Germline CDR1 and CDR2: SGHVS and FNYEAQ. The CDR3 coding sequence is TGTGCCAGCAGCCCTCCGGAGGGGGCGTACAATGAGCAGTTCTTC. Translated, it gives CASSPPEGAYNEQFF.

This clonotype was seen repeatedly, ten times or more. The genes are TRBV7-2 and TRBJ2-3, with 10 bases identical to TRBD1. After removal of 5 bases from V and 3 bases from J, the junction contained 5 bases not matched to a gene. CDR1 is SGHTA and CDR2 is FQGNSA in the germline V gene. The CDR3 extends over 15 amino acids. CDR3 amino acids: CASSPDRGRTDTQYF. In nucleotides, the CDR3 is TGTGCCAGCAGCCCCGACAGGGGGCGTACAGATACGCAGTATTTT.

The V gene is TRBV27, the J gene TRBJ1-5, with TRBD1 matching over 8 bases. Germline V gives CDR1 MNHEY, CDR2 SMNVEV (reference sequence). This CDR3 comprises 16 residues. J was trimmed by 1 base and V by 5 bases; bases with no gene match: 7. Written as DNA, the CDR3 is TGTGCCAGCAGTCCCAGGACAGGGTTGAGCAATCAGCCCCAGCATTTT. Translated, it gives CASSPRTGLSNQPQHF.

The J gene is TRBJ2-3, the V gene TRBV28, with 10 bases that match TRBD2. This CDR3 has 15 residues. Germline-derived CDR1 and CDR2 are MDHEN and SYDVKM. The ends lost 5 bases at V and 3 bases at J; junction bases unmatched: 5. Written as DNA, the CDR3 is TGTGCCAGCAGTCGCGAAGCGGGGGGGACAGATACGCAGTATTTT. Translation gives CASSREAGGTDTQYF.

CDR3 sequence (DNA): TGTGCCAGCAGTTTTCGGGACCCCATCTTCTCTGGGGCCAACGTCCTGACTTTC. Translated: CASSFRDPIFSGANVLTF. The chain uses TRBV12-3 or TRBV12-4 and TRBJ2-6; either TRBD1 or TRBD2 may fit D (5 bases each). The V and J ends lost 3 bases and 0 bases respectively, with 15 bases between them. CDR3 length equals 18 residues.

The table lists this clonotype with many counts. This rearrangement joins TRBV12-3 or TRBV12-4 to TRBJ2-5; possible D gene TRBD1, 6 bases. Deletions cut 5 bases from V and 5 bases from J, with 21 bases between. This CDR3 contains 16 residues. Written as DNA, the CDR3 is TGTGCCAGCAGTCCCAGGGACATTCCCGAGGGCGAGACCCAGTACTTC. Translated: CASSPRDIPEGETQYF.

The sample holds many counts of this clonotype. CDR3 in amino acids: CASSPLTSGAADTQYF. In DNA, the CDR3 is TGTGCCAGCAGCCCATTGACTAGCGGGGCCGCAGATACGCAGTATTTT. This chain joins TRBV12-3 or TRBV12-4 and TRBJ2-3, with 11 bases fitting TRBD2. J gave up 4 bases and V 6 bases, and 9 bases lay outside the gene matches. The CDR3 has 16 amino acids.

This rearrangement joins TRBV2 to TRBJ2-6; D gene uncertain. There are 15 residues in the CDR3. Germline values: CDR1 SNHLY, CDR2 FYNNEI. Trimming removed 1 base from V and 1 base from J, with 5 bases in between. CDR3 residues: CASSEGGSGANVLTF. Written as DNA, the CDR3 is TGTGCCAGCAGTGAAGGCGGATCTGGGGCCAACGTCCTGACTTTC.

In its sample, this clonotype was seen many times. The V call is TRBV30, the J call TRBJ1-2; possibly TRBD1 for D (6 bases). V was pared by 0 bases and J by 4 bases, with 18 bases between. Germline CDR1 GTSNPN, CDR2 SVGIG (reference sequence). CDR3 size: 16 residues. The CDR3 here is CAWSVESGTPIYGYTF. CDR3 DNA: TGTGCCTGGAGTGTAGAATCCGGGACACCTATCTATGGCTACACCTTC.

This clonotype was observed many times. This chain uses TRBV7-6 with TRBJ2-2; TRBD1 agrees at 8 bases. The germline gives CDR1 SGHVS, CDR2 FNYEAQ. The CDR3 loop spans 14 amino acids. CDR3 loop: CVASRGPYTGELFF. The CDR3 DNA follows: TGTGTCGCGTCCAGGGGGCCCTACACCGGGGAGCTGTTTTTT.

This clonotype has just a few counts. The chain joins TRBV28 to TRBJ2-2, with 8 positions matching TRBD2. The CDR3 has 18 residues. Germline assignment: CDR1 MDHEN and CDR2 SYDVKM. V gave up 5 bases and J gave up 3 bases; unmatched junction bases: 14. The CDR3 DNA sequence: TGTGCCAGCAGTATCACTAGCGGTGCAGGGGTACACACCGGGGAGCTGTTTTTT. Amino acid sequence: CASSITSGAGVHTGELFF.

The sample holds one count of this clonotype. V is TRBV7-6 and J is TRBJ2-7; tentatively, D is TRBD2 (6 bases). This CDR3 is built from 16 residues. Germline V lookup: CDR1 SGHVS, CDR2 FNYEAQ. Trimming shortened V by 4 bases and J by 5 bases, and 21 bases separated the two germline ends. DNA of the CDR3: TGTGCCAGCAGCTCCCCGGTTCTGGGGGGTTTCCACGAGCAGTACTTC. Translation: CASSSPVLGGFHEQYF.

This clonotype was counted ten times or more. The chain recombines TRBV7-9 with TRBJ2-5; D uncertain. CDR3 size: 13 residues. Trimming removed 1 base at V and 0 bases at J, with 3 bases between. From germline, CDR1 is SEHNR and CDR2 FQNEAQ (reference sequence). The CDR3 here is CASSLGDQETQYF. The CDR3, as DNA: TGTGCCAGCAGCTTAGGCGACCAAGAGACCCAGTACTTC.

On this clonotype itself: A much larger clone differs by one base, so this may be a read error. This chain joins TRBV6-5 and TRBJ2-2, with D perhaps TRBD1 (6 bases). The CDR3 is 16 residues long. V shed 8 bases and J shed 4 bases, with 20 bases lying between them. CDR1 and CDR2 from the germline V gene are MNHEY and SVGAGI. This chain's CDR3 is CASCLGTRKSTGELFF. CDR3 DNA sequence: TGTGCCAGCTGTCTTGGGACACGGAAGAGCACCGGGGAGCTGTTTTTT.

This rearrangement joins TRBV11-2 to TRBJ2-3, with 7 bases fitting TRBD1. From germline, CDR1 is SGHAT and CDR2 FQNNGV. Trimming removed 7 bases from V and 12 bases from J; junction bases left unmatched: 7. CDR3 length: 11 residues. In DNA form, the CDR3 reads TGTGCCAGCACAGTAGGGGACAGCCAGTATTTT. This sequence encodes CASTVGDSQYF.

This clonotype has more than one count but fewer than ten. This rearrangement joins TRBV24-1 to TRBJ1-1, with D possibly TRBD1 on 6 matching bases. This CDR3 is 20 amino acids long. The ends were cut back, 4 bases at V and 0 bases at J, with 26 bases in the middle. The germline CDR1 and CDR2 sequences are KGHDR and SFDVKD. The CDR3 loop reads CATSDPEGQQGTYMNTEAFF. The CDR3 bases are TGTGCCACCAGTGACCCCGAAGGCCAACAGGGAACGTACATGAACACTGAAGCTTTCTTT.

The rearrangement links TRBV2 to TRBJ2-7; possibly TRBD1 for D (6 bases). This CDR3 has 12 residues. Germline CDR1 SNHLY, CDR2 FYNNEI. V shed 7 bases and J shed 1 base, with 8 bases lying between them. CDR3 region: CASNGQSYEQYF. The CDR3 nucleotides are TGTGCCAGCAATGGACAGTCCTACGAGCAGTACTTC.

V gene TRBV28 combines with J gene TRBJ2-2; 11 bases line up with TRBD2. The CDR3 is 14 amino acids. The germline CDR1 and CDR2 sequences are MDHEN and SYDVKM. The junction had 0 bases not matched to a gene; V was cut back by 5 bases and J by 4 bases. CDR3 protein: CASSLAGGTGELFF. CDR3 sequence (DNA): TGTGCCAGCAGTCTAGCGGGGGGCACCGGGGAGCTGTTTTTT.

This clonotype was counted only a few times. V and J are TRBV20-1 and TRBJ1-2; D is uncertain. This CDR3 region has 11 residues. Trimming stripped 1 base from V and 6 bases from J, with 6 bases between. Germline assignment: CDR1 DFQATT and CDR2 SNEGSKA (reference sequence). The CDR3 nucleotides are TGCAGTGCTAGAGGGCTGCATGGCTACACCTTC. Protein: CSARGLHGYTF.

This clonotype was observed a few times. The rearrangement links TRBV5-6 to TRBJ1-2, with D perhaps matching TRBD1 (6 bases). Trimming left V 6 bases short and J 3 bases short, with 15 bases between. Germline V lookup: CDR1 SGHDT, CDR2 YYEEEE. This CDR3 has 14 amino acids. The chain's CDR3 is CASTSRTDYYGYTF. In DNA form, the CDR3 reads TGTGCCAGCACCTCCCGGACAGATTACTATGGCTACACCTTC.

This chain joins TRBV6-2 or TRBV6-3 and TRBJ2-7, with a weak D call TRBD2 (5 bases). Germline V gives CDR1 MNHEY, CDR2 SVGEGT. The CDR3 spans 14 residues. Trimming left V 5 bases short and J 3 bases short, with 14 bases between. The CDR3 reads CASSQRHGFYEQYF. DNA for the CDR3: TGTGCCAGCAGTCAGCGGCACGGATTCTACGAGCAGTACTTC.

The V gene is TRBV7-9, the J gene TRBJ1-1; perhaps TRBD1 as D (5 bases). The CDR3 has 15 amino acids. Germline CDR1 is SEHNR and CDR2 is FQNEAQ (reference sequence). Trimming stripped 5 bases from V and 0 bases from J, with 13 bases between. CDR3 loop: CASSVGTVMNTEAFF. CDR3 nucleotides: TGTGCCAGCAGCGTTGGGACGGTAATGAACACTGAAGCTTTCTTT.

The table lists this clonotype with a few counts. The rearrangement uses TRBV29-1 and TRBJ1-5, with 7 bases that match TRBD1. The germline gives CDR1 SQVTM, CDR2 ANQGSEA. This CDR3 is built from 11 residues. Trimming removed 4 bases from V and 10 bases from J; junction bases left unmatched: 4. As DNA, the CDR3 is TGCAGCGTTGGACAGGGTGAACCCCAGCATTTT. Residues: CSVGQGEPQHF.

J is TRBJ1-4 and V is TRBV27; the match to TRBD1 covers 7 bases. V gave up 5 bases and J gave up 3 bases; unmatched junction bases: 3. This CDR3 has 14 residues. Germline V gives CDR1 MNHEY, CDR2 SMNVEV (reference sequence). CDR3 sequence (DNA): TGTGCCAGCAGTCCGACAGGGCCTAATGAAAAACTGTTTTTT. It yields the protein CASSPTGPNEKLFF.

The chain couples TRBV7-6 to TRBJ1-3, with no clear D. The CDR3 totals 15 residues. Germline V gene lookup returns CDR1 SGHVS and CDR2 FNYEAQ. V lost 1 base, J lost 0 bases, and 7 bases lay in between. As DNA, the CDR3 is TGTGCCAGCAGCTTAGATACGGGCTCTGGAAACACCATATATTTT. It yields the protein CASSLDTGSGNTIYF. The complete variable domain, with remaining parts taken from reference TRBV7-6 and TRBJ1-3, reads GAGVSQSPRYKVTKRGQDVALRCDPISGHVSLYWYRQALGQGPEFLTYFNYEAQQDKSGLPNDRFSAERPEGSISTLTIQRTEQRDSAMYRCASSLDTGSGNTIYFGEGSWLTVV.

The chain is built from TRBV15 and TRBJ2-7, with a possible D match to TRBD2 (6 bases). Trimming removed 3 bases at V and 9 bases at J, with 15 bases between. Germline assignment: CDR1 LNHNV and CDR2 YYDKDF (reference sequence). The length of the CDR3 is 13 residues. The CDR3 spells CATSSTMEGSQYF. CDR3 bases: TGTGCCACCAGCAGTACGATGGAGGGCTCGCAGTACTTC.

The sample holds a few counts of this clonotype. This chain joins TRBV28 and TRBJ2-1; 10 bases fit TRBD2. CDR3 size: 16 residues. CDR1 is MDHEN, CDR2 SYDVKM, per germline. The J segment lost 8 bases and the V segment lost 5 bases, leaving 12 bases of the junction unmatched. CDR3 coding DNA: TGTGCCAGCAGTCTCCTCTCAGCGGGGGGGATCGATGAGCAGTTCTTC. Translated, it gives CASSLLSAGGIDEQFF.